The rows below give T cell receptor beta chains drawn from one sample of a study of blood T cell repertoires in COVID-19. Method: immunoSEQ multiplex PCR; TCRdb's copy keeps in-frame clones and lacks some. The sample includes some 160,000 clones, about nine tenths of them seen just once. Sequencing used peripheral blood. Source of these receptors: a man between 18 and 29 years old with acute or convalescent COVID-19. Both conserved end residues are part of each CDR3. The D gene is left open where the match is weak. Clone size, where shown, is once, few, many, or a class for clones that have expanded.

abundance	v_gene	d_gene	j_gene	CDR3nt	CDR3aa
-	TRBV5-4	-	TRBJ2-7	TGTGCCAGCAGCGGGGGGGGCGGGACAAGTTACGAGCAGTACTTC	CASSGGGGTSYEQYF
-	TRBV2	-	TRBJ1-1	TGTGCCAACAATTTACTCCGGGATCACACTGAAGCTTTCTTT	CANNLLRDHTEAFF
-	TRBV6-5	TRBD1	TRBJ2-7	TGTGCCAGCAGCGCGGGACAGGGACGATACGAGCAGTACTTC	CASSAGQGRYEQYF
once	TRBV19	-	TRBJ1-2	TGTGCCAGTAGTATAGGCCAGAACCTTTATGGCTACACCTTC	CASSIGQNLYGYTF
-	TRBV3-1/TRBV3-2	-	TRBJ2-1	TGTGCCAGCACCAGGGTGTTGAGCTCCTACAATGAGCAGTTCTTC	CASTRVLSSYNEQFF
-	TRBV29-1	TRBD1	TRBJ1-2	TGCAGCGTTGAAATTTCTTGGACAGGGTTTCGGGGCTACACCTTC	CSVEISWTGFRGYTF
-	TRBV5-1	TRBD2	TRBJ2-7	TGCGCCAGCAGCTTGGTTCTAGCGGGGGGAAGCGAGCAGTACTTC	CASSLVLAGGSEQYF
-	TRBV7-9	-	TRBJ2-3	TGTGCCAGCAAACCGGGCGGGAGCACAGATACGCAGTATTTT	CASKPGGSTDTQYF
-	TRBV24-1	TRBD1	TRBJ2-1	TGTGCCACAGGGGGACAGTCAAACAATGAGCAGTTCTTC	CATGGQSNNEQFF
-	TRBV7-2	TRBD1	TRBJ1-4	TGTGCCAGCACTTCTGGGACAGGGTTTGGAAAACTGTTTTTT	CASTSGTGFGKLFF
once	TRBV5-1	TRBD1	TRBJ2-5	TGCGCCAGCAGCTTGGCCGGGACAGGGGAGGAGACCCAGTACTTC	CASSLAGTGEETQYF
few	TRBV9	-	TRBJ2-2	TGTGCCAGCAGCGTCTCAGCAGGGGTGTGGACCAACACCGGGGAGCTGTTTTTT	CASSVSAGVWTNTGELFF
-	TRBV9	TRBD2	TRBJ2-7	TGTGCCAGCAGTTACGGGACTAGCTACGAGCAGTACTTC	CASSYGTSYEQYF
-	TRBV18	-	TRBJ1-2	TGTGCCAGCTCCCCAATGTTTGGGGGCAACGGCGCCAGACACTATGGCTACACCTTC	CASSPMFGGNGARHYGYTF
once	TRBV9	-	TRBJ1-1	TGTGCCAGCAGCGTAGTTGGGGGCTGGAACACTGAAGCTTTCTTT	CASSVVGGWNTEAFF
-	TRBV6-4	TRBD1	TRBJ2-7	TGTGCCAGCACCGCCTACAGGGGGAAGCCCTACGAGCAGTACTTC	CASTAYRGKPYEQYF
-	TRBV19	TRBD2	TRBJ2-1	TGTGCCAGTAGGGAAAACGGGGGGACCGATGAGCAGTTCTTC	CASRENGGTDEQFF
once	TRBV4-2	-	TRBJ1-5	TGTGCCAGCAGCCAAGAGAGCAGGGATAATCAGCCCCAGCATTTT	CASSQESRDNQPQHF
-	TRBV24-1	TRBD2	TRBJ2-7	TGTGCCACCAGTGAAACCGGGACTAGCGGCCTCTACGAGCAGTACTTC	CATSETGTSGLYEQYF
-	TRBV4-2	-	TRBJ1-1	TGTGCCAGCAGCCTTAATTTGGGAGACACTGAAGCTTTCTTT	CASSLNLGDTEAFF
-	TRBV6-5	-	TRBJ1-1	TGTGCCAGCATAAAGACTAAATTGATGAACACTGAAGCTTTCTTT	CASIKTKLMNTEAFF
-	TRBV19	-	TRBJ1-4	TGTGCCAGTAGGTTTTTGGACAGCCGGGATGACGGGAAACTGTTTTTT	CASRFLDSRDDGKLFF
-	TRBV2	TRBD1	TRBJ1-4	TGTGCCAGCAGTCCGGGACAGGGGTTTTATCTGTTTTTT	CASSPGQGFYLFF